This T cell receptor beta chain was sequenced for a study of human T cells and chemical hapten exposure. This clonotype was observed at least ten times. A single record per CDR3 protein comes from TCRdb applying MiXCR to the RACE reads. The top ten clones hold 7.2% of a sample with over 14,000 distinct CDR3 sequences, roughly 17% of them seen once. Germline V gene lookup returns CDR1 MNHNY and CDR2 SVGAGI (reference sequence). This CDR3 is 12 amino acids long. V gave up 6 bases and J gave up 5 bases, with 8 bases separating them. Time point denoted: patch test 1, 2 weeks after DPC sensitization. Treatment of the sample: therapeutic diphenylcyclopropenone sensitization with weekly scalp DPC.

The TCR sequence derives from a woman aged 25 to 39 with alopecia areata. Some clones in this sample may be carry-over from other donors' samples. This rearrangement joins TRBV6-6 to TRBJ1-3; D gene unclear. The sequencing used whole blood, collected in connection with sensitization to the hapten diphenylcyclopropenone (DPC). The CDR3 loop is CASSRPRNTIYF. In DNA form, the CDR3 reads TGTGCCAGCAGCCGCCCCAGAAACACCATATATTTT.